A selection of T cell receptor beta chains follows, all from one sample in a study of T cells after yellow fever vaccination. TCRdb called the 5' RACE reads again in MiXCR, with one record for every CDR3 protein. The sample lists under 550,000 distinct CDR3 sequences, around a fifth seen once, with roughly a sixth in the top ten. This specimen consisted of PBMCs, obtained about 20 days after the first yellow fever vaccination. Receptor source: a young man who received the YFV17D yellow fever vaccine. Each CDR3 is given with its conserved first and last residue. D genes are given only for firm matches. Only part of the rows carry a size: once, few, many, or a class if the clone is expanded.

clone_size d_call j_call v_call cdr3_length cdr3_aa cdr3_nt
NA NA TRBJ1-2 TRBV12-3/TRBV12-4 14 CASSFRAGADGYTF TGTGCCAGCAGTTTCCGCGCAGGGGCTGATGGCTACACCTTC
NA TRBD1 TRBJ1-1 TRBV2 15 CASSAYRGSDTEAFF TGTGCCAGCAGTGCATACAGGGGAAGTGACACTGAAGCTTTCTTT
NA NA TRBJ2-5 TRBV4-3 14 CASSQDQQLRTQYF TGCGCCAGCAGCCAAGACCAGCAGCTACGGACCCAGTACTTC
NA NA TRBJ1-5 TRBV19 14 CASSILSNSQPQHF TGTGCCAGTAGTATCCTGAGTAACAGTCAGCCCCAGCATTTT
NA NA TRBJ1-1 TRBV11-2 13 CASSHRLNTEAFF TGTGCCAGCAGTCACAGGCTAAACACTGAAGCTTTCTTT
few NA TRBJ2-2 TRBV5-1 14 CASSPGQTVGELFF TGCGCCAGCAGCCCCGGACAGACCGTCGGGGAGCTGTTTTTT
NA TRBD1 TRBJ2-1 TRBV20-1 14 CSASRTGPFNEQFF TGCAGTGCTTCCCGGACAGGCCCCTTTAATGAGCAGTTCTTC
few NA TRBJ1-1 TRBV7-2 13 CASSVREHTEAFF TGTGCCAGCAGCGTGAGAGAGCACACTGAAGCTTTCTTT
NA NA TRBJ2-1 TRBV7-2 11 CASRYRWEQFF TGTGCCAGCAGATACCGTTGGGAGCAGTTCTTC
few TRBD2 TRBJ2-3 TRBV4-3 20 CASSQDLAGGIHSSTDTQYF TGCGCCAGCAGCCAAGATTTAGCGGGGGGAATCCATTCTAGCACAGATACGCAGTATTTT
many NA TRBJ2-7 TRBV5-1 15 CASSRERDSYYEQYF TGCGCCAGCAGCCGGGAGAGGGACTCCTACTACGAGCAGTACTTC
few TRBD2 TRBJ2-1 TRBV3-1 15 CASSYKAGGPNEQFF TGTGCCAGCAGCTACAAAGCGGGGGGGCCCAATGAGCAGTTCTTC
NA NA TRBJ2-1 TRBV27 14 CASSRDFPYNEQFF TGTGCCAGCAGCCGGGACTTTCCCTACAATGAGCAGTTCTTC
few NA TRBJ2-3 TRBV5-1 15 CASSSQRRETDTQYF TGCGCCAGCAGCTCCCAACGCAGGGAAACAGATACGCAGTATTTT
NA TRBD1 TRBJ2-3 TRBV9 16 CASSQGQGISTDTQYF TGTGCCAGCAGCCAGGGACAGGGGATAAGCACAGATACGCAGTATTTT
NA TRBD2 TRBJ2-3 TRBV11-2 16 CASSLGSGGFTDTQYF TGTGCCAGCAGCTTAGGTAGCGGGGGATTCACAGATACGCAGTATTTT
NA NA TRBJ2-3 TRBV12-3/TRBV12-4 17 CASSPRGSGGATDTQYF TGTGCCAGCAGTCCCAGGGGGAGCGGGGGTGCCACAGATACGCAGTATTTT
NA NA TRBJ2-1 TRBV30 14 CAWRSVQALNEQFF TGTGCCTGGAGGTCGGTCCAGGCCCTAAATGAGCAGTTCTTC
NA NA TRBJ1-2 TRBV7-6 18 CASSPYARVSGERGGYTF TGTGCCAGCAGCCCATACGCTCGAGTCTCAGGGGAGCGCGGCGGCTACACCTTC
NA NA TRBJ2-3 TRBV6-5 19 CATVTIPKGNRAAGDTQYF TGTGCCACCGTTACAATCCCTAAGGGGAACAGGGCCGCCGGAGATACGCAGTATTTT
few NA TRBJ2-3 TRBV20-1 14 CSAPLASVTDTQYF TGCAGTGCACCTCTAGCGAGTGTAACAGATACGCAGTATTTT
NA TRBD1 TRBJ2-1 TRBV28 16 CASSLATGGRYNEQFF TGTGCCAGCAGTTTAGCGACAGGGGGGCGATACAATGAGCAGTTCTTC
many TRBD2 TRBJ2-1 TRBV20-1 15 CSARDYSGGYNEQFF TGCAGTGCTAGAGATTACAGCGGGGGTTACAATGAGCAGTTCTTC
few NA TRBJ2-1 TRBV7-9 13 CASSWGTGNEQFF TGTGCCAGCAGCTGGGGCACGGGCAATGAGCAGTTCTTC
NA NA TRBJ1-6 TRBV12-5 12 CASAYYNSPLHF TGTGCTAGTGCCTACTATAATTCACCCCTCCACTTT
few NA TRBJ2-1 TRBV11-2 15 CASTYSTGSYNEQFF TGTGCCAGCACCTATTCGACAGGCTCCTACAATGAGCAGTTCTTC
few TRBD1 TRBJ2-2 TRBV5-6 15 CASSLPSTGLGELFF TGTGCCAGCAGCTTGCCTTCGACAGGGCTCGGGGAGCTGTTTTTT
NA TRBD1 TRBJ2-2 TRBV6-2/TRBV6-3 16 CASSYTGQGSTGELFF TGTGCCAGCAGTTACACGGGACAGGGGAGCACCGGGGAGCTGTTTTTT
NA NA TRBJ1-2 TRBV24-1 14 CATSDFDRNYGYTF TGTGCCACCAGTGATTTTGACAGAAACTATGGCTACACCTTC
NA TRBD2 TRBJ2-3 TRBV27 16 CASSWGLAGGTHTQYF TGTGCCAGCAGTTGGGGACTAGCGGGGGGGACCCATACGCAGTATTTT
few NA TRBJ1-6 TRBV4-1 15 CASSQEAGSHSPLHF TGCGCCAGCAGCCAAGAGGCAGGGTCCCATTCACCCCTCCACTTT
NA NA TRBJ2-7 TRBV21-1 16 CASSKVVPFCSYEQYF TGTGCCAGCAGCAAAGTAGTCCCATTTTGCTCCTACGAGCAGTACTTC
few TRBD2 TRBJ2-1 TRBV24-1 16 CATSEASGGFYNEQFF TGTGCCACCAGTGAAGCTAGCGGGGGCTTCTACAATGAGCAGTTCTTC
many TRBD2 TRBJ2-1 TRBV6-1 15 CASSRTSGGRGEQFF TGTGCCAGCAGCCGGACTAGCGGGGGGCGCGGTGAGCAGTTCTTC
few NA TRBJ2-5 TRBV4-3 14 CASSQDVRSETQYF TGCGCCAGCAGCCAAGATGTAAGGTCGGAGACCCAGTACTTC
few NA TRBJ2-5 TRBV12-3/TRBV12-4 13 CASSLPPQETQYF TGTGCCAGCAGTCTTCCACCTCAAGAGACCCAGTACTTC
NA NA TRBJ2-2 TRBV5-1 13 CASSEDSHRELFF TGCGCCAGCAGCGAGGACAGTCACCGGGAGCTGTTTTTT
many NA TRBJ1-1 TRBV12-3/TRBV12-4 13 CASIGTGNTEAFF TGTGCCAGTATCGGGACGGGGAACACTGAAGCTTTCTTT
NA TRBD1 TRBJ1-6 TRBV5-6 14 CASSAGTGVSPLHF TGTGCCAGCAGCGCCGGGACAGGGGTTTCACCCCTCCACTTT
NA TRBD1 TRBJ2-4 TRBV7-2 14 CASSSPGQGYIQYF TGTGCCAGCAGCTCCCCGGGACAGGGATACATTCAGTACTTC
NA NA TRBJ2-7 TRBV3-1 15 CASSQERGWSYEQYF TGTGCCAGCAGCCAAGAAAGAGGGTGGAGCTACGAGCAGTACTTC
many TRBD2 TRBJ2-3 TRBV25-1 14 CASSTSEVTDTQYF TGTGCCAGCAGTACTAGCGAGGTCACAGATACGCAGTATTTT
NA NA TRBJ2-3 TRBV4-1 16 CASSSRLGYNTDTQYF TGCGCCAGCAGCTCACGACTAGGCTACAACACAGATACGCAGTATTTT
few NA TRBJ2-1 TRBV12-3/TRBV12-4 15 CASSTDGSSYNEQFF TGTGCCAGCAGCACGGACGGAAGCTCCTACAATGAGCAGTTCTTC
few NA TRBJ2-7 TRBV5-1 15 CASSLGVKASYEQYF TGCGCCAGCAGCTTGGGGGTTAAGGCCAGCTACGAGCAGTACTTC
NA NA TRBJ2-3 TRBV5-1 14 CASALAESTDTQYF TGCGCCAGCGCTTTAGCGGAAAGCACAGATACGCAGTATTTT
few TRBD2 TRBJ2-1 TRBV28 16 CASSLLTSAPHNEQFF TGTGCCAGCAGTTTGTTAACTAGCGCCCCTCACAATGAGCAGTTCTTC
NA TRBD2 TRBJ2-3 TRBV10-2 20 CASSVPPSGGARRSTDTQYF TGCGCCAGCAGTGTCCCCCCTAGCGGGGGGGCCCGCAGAAGCACAGATACGCAGTATTTT
NA NA TRBJ1-1 TRBV20-1 13 CSATDGKNTEAFF TGCAGTGCTACGGACGGTAAGAACACTGAAGCTTTCTTT
few NA TRBJ1-6 TRBV7-2 13 CASSFGLNSPLHF TGTGCCAGCAGCTTCGGACTTAATTCACCCCTCCACTTT
NA NA TRBJ2-7 TRBV7-2 12 CASSLALHEQYF TGTGCCAGCAGCTTAGCCCTCCACGAGCAGTACTTC
once NA TRBJ2-7 TRBV7-6 16 CASSLGGGTQPYEQYF TGTGCCAGCAGCTTAGGCGGCGGGACTCAGCCCTACGAGCAGTACTTC
few NA TRBJ1-4 TRBV5-1 14 CASRRDVEREKLFF TGCGCCAGCAGAAGGGACGTCGAACGTGAAAAACTGTTTTTT
NA TRBD1 TRBJ1-2 TRBV6-2/TRBV6-3 14 CASSGQGLNYGYTF TGTGCCAGCAGCGGACAGGGGCTGAACTATGGCTACACCTTC
NA TRBD1 TRBJ1-1 TRBV5-6 14 CASSRPRQGAEAFF TGTGCCAGCAGCCGACCCCGACAGGGTGCTGAAGCTTTCTTT
few NA TRBJ1-6 TRBV4-2 15 CASSQDQGVKSPLHF TGTGCCAGCAGCCAAGATCAGGGTGTAAAATCACCCCTCCACTTT
NA NA TRBJ2-2 TRBV19 12 CASSMVSGELFF TGTGCCAGTAGTATGGTTTCCGGGGAGCTGTTTTTT